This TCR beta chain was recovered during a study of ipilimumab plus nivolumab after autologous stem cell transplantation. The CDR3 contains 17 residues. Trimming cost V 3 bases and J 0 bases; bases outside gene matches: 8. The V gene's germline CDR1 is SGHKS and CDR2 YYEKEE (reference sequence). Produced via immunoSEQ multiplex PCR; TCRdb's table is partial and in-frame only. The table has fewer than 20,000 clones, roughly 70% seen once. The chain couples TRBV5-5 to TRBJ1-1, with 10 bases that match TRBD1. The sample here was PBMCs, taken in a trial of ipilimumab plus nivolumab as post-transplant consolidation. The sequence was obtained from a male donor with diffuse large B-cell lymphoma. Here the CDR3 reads CASSYTGTGVMNTEAFF. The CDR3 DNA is TGTGCCAGCAGCTACACCGGGACAGGGGTCATGAACACTGAAGCTTTCTTT.